This paragraph covers one T cell receptor beta chain sequence. Authors' analysis steps: Reference gene primer amplification in the assay estimated nucleated cell counts. Generated by immunoSEQ multiplex PCR, the TCRdb table keeps only in-frame clones and is missing some. The DNA gave D and trimming, while V, J and clone size come from that table. The sample contains about 220,000 clones, roughly 88% of which appear only once. Between the trimmed V and J ends, which lost 3 bases and 5 bases, there was a span of 7 bases. This CDR3 contains 13 residues. The V gene's germline CDR1 is SGHTA and CDR2 FQGNSA. This specimen belongs to a study of blood T cell repertoires in COVID-19. About the study: Samples representing acute and convalescent COVID-19 were sourced from the United States, Italy and Spain. Nucleic acid was either cDNA or gDNA, and it came from T cells, B-cell-depleted T cells, or PBMCs.

What was sequenced was peripheral blood. The TCR sequence derives from a man younger than 40 who had recovered from COVID-19. The gene calls are TRBV7-2 and TRBJ2-2, with unresolved D. CDR3 region: CASSLGWTGELFF. The CDR3 nucleotides read TGTGCCAGCAGCTTGGGCTGGACCGGGGAGCTGTTTTTT.